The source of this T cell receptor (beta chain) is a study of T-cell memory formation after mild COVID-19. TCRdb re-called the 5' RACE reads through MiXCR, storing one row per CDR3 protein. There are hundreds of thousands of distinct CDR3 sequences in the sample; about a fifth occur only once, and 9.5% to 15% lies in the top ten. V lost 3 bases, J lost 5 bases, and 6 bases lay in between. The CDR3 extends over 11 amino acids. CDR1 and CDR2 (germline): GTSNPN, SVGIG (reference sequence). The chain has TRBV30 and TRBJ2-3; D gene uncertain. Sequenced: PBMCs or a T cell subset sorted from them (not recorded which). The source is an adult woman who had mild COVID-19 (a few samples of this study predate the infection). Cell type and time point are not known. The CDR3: CAWRSLDTQYF. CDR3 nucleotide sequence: TGTGCCTGGAGAAGTCTAGATACGCAGTATTTT.